The next 27 T cell receptor beta chains were all read from a single sample in a study of breast tumors, draining lymph nodes, adjacent tissues. TCRdb used MiXCR to reprocess the multiplex PCR reads, holding one entry per CDR3 protein. The sample lists about 230,000 distinct CDR3 sequences, approximately 29% occurring once. Samples came from axillary lymph nodes draining the breast cancer. The sample consisted of axillary lymph node tissue. These receptors all stem from a female donor with breast cancer. Some clones in this sample may be carry-over from other donors' samples.

In the case of this clonotype: It is likely a read error, because the conserved phenylalanine at the end of the CDR3 is missing. The chain couples TRBV20-1 to TRBJ1-5; 7 bases fit TRBD1. The CDR3 is made up of 14 amino acids. The V gene's germline CDR1 is DFQATT and CDR2 SNEGSKA (reference sequence). The junction had 7 bases not matched to a gene; V was cut back by 5 bases and J by 3 bases. DNA for the CDR3: TGCAGTGCTTCAGGGGGGGCGGACAATCAGCCCCAGCATGGT. It yields the protein CSASGGADNQPQHG.

This clonotype was seen at least ten times. The chain links TRBV5-1 to TRBJ2-2, with 9 bases fitting TRBD2. Trimming removed 4 bases from V and 5 bases from J; junction bases left unmatched: 9. Germline-derived CDR1 and CDR2 are SGHRS and YFSETQ. The CDR3 loop spans 16 amino acids. The CDR3 coding sequence is TGCGCCAGCAGCCCCCGTAGTAGCGGGGGTACCGGGGAGCTGTTTTTT. It codes for CASSPRSSGGTGELFF.

This clonotype was observed many times. This chain joins TRBV4-1 and TRBJ2-4; no reliable D call. The germline gives CDR1 MGHRA, CDR2 YSYEKL. The CDR3 has 12 amino acids. The ends were cut back, 0 bases at V and 8 bases at J, with 5 bases in the middle. Here the CDR3 reads CASSQDRDIQYF. As DNA, the CDR3 is TGCGCCAGCAGCCAAGATCGGGACATTCAGTACTTC.

This clonotype occurred many times. In DNA form, the CDR3 reads TGTGCCAGCAGCGATGCGACTAGCGGAAACAATGAGCAGTTCTTC. This codes for CASSDATSGNNEQFF. J is TRBJ2-1 and V is TRBV2; the match to TRBD2 covers 9 bases. This CDR3 is built from 15 residues. Germline CDR1 reads SNHLY; CDR2 reads FYNNEI. V trimming: 6 bases; J trimming: 5 bases; junction bases outside the gene matches: 8.

This sequence joins TRBV7-9 and TRBJ1-1; unclear D gene. The V end was cut by 0 bases, the J end by 1 base, with 6 bases between. The CDR3 has 14 residues. CDR1 and CDR2 from the germline V gene are SEHNR and FQNEAQ (reference sequence). The CDR3 sequence is CASSLATKNTEAFF. The CDR3, as DNA: TGTGCCAGCAGCTTAGCAACTAAGAACACTGAAGCTTTCTTT.

To note about this clonotype: This sequence may be a read error, since a much larger clone differs from it by one base. The chain recombines TRBV9 with TRBJ2-5; 7 bases are shared with TRBD2. CDR1 and CDR2 (germline): SGDLS, YYNGEE. CDR3 length: 14 amino acids. CDR3 DNA sequence: TGTGCCAGCAGCGCAGAGGCGGGAGTGGAGACCCAGTCCTTC. Translating gives CASSAEAGVETQSF.

This clonotype was detected ten times or more. The genes are TRBV30 and TRBJ1-6; D perhaps matches TRBD1 (6 bases). The CDR3 has 17 residues. V was trimmed by 1 base and J by 2 bases, leaving 15 bases between them. CDR1 GTSNPN and CDR2 SVGIG come from the germline V gene (reference sequence). The CDR3 region has the DNA TGTGCCTGGAGTGCCACCCGCAGGGGAACCTATAATTCACCCCTCCACTTT. Translated: CAWSATRRGTYNSPLHF.

This clonotype appeared many times. The CDR3 coding sequence is TGCGCCAGCAGTGAGTCGACTGGAAATCAGCCCCAGCATTTT. Amino acids: CASSESTGNQPQHF. The rearrangement joins TRBV10-2 to TRBJ1-5; D remains unclear. Trimming shortened V by 0 bases and J by 4 bases, and 7 bases separated the two germline ends. CDR3 size: 14 residues. CDR1 and CDR2 from the germline V gene are WSHSY and SAAADI.

The chain employs TRBV12-5 and TRBJ2-7; 12 nucleotides align to TRBD2. Germline values: CDR1 LGHNT, CDR2 FRNRAP. CDR3 length: 17 residues. Unmatched junction bases numbered 14, after V lost 9 bases and J lost 2 bases. For the CDR3, the DNA is TGTGCTAGGGGGGGGGGCCGGACTAGCGGGAACCCCTACGAGCAGTACTTC. Protein product: CARGGGRTSGNPYEQYF.

On this clonotype: This could be a read error, since a much larger clone is one nucleotide away. This chain uses TRBV6-1 with TRBJ2-7; 11 bases map to TRBD2. CDR3 length: 12 residues. Germline loops: CDR1 MNHNS, CDR2 SASEGT. The CDR3 coding sequence is TGTGTCAGCAGGGACTGGGGACTAGCGGAGTACTTC. This sequence encodes CVSRDWGLAEYF.

This clonotype was recorded at least ten times. V usage is TRBV12-3 or TRBV12-4 and J usage is TRBJ2-5; D perhaps matches TRBD2 (5 bases). The CDR3 length is 12 residues. Trimming cost V 5 bases and J 9 bases, with 13 bases left between them. The CDR3 loop reads CASSATRTAQYF. The CDR3 coding sequence is TGTGCCAGCAGTGCCACTAGAACGGCCCAGTACTTC.

This clonotype has at least ten counts. The chain combines TRBV7-9 with TRBJ2-3, with TRBD1 identical over 9 bases. The CDR3 sequence is 16 residues long. Germline V lookup: CDR1 SEHNR, CDR2 FQNEAQ (reference sequence). Germline trimming cut 1 base from V and 5 bases from J; bases unmatched to any gene: 7. The CDR3 sequence: CASSLDRGRTGDTQYF. DNA for the CDR3: TGTGCCAGCAGCTTAGACAGGGGGCGTACGGGAGATACGCAGTATTTT.

This clonotype was counted a few times. The chain has TRBV27 and TRBJ1-2; 11 positions match TRBD1. The length of the CDR3 is 16 residues. Germline V gene lookup returns CDR1 MNHEY and CDR2 SMNVEV (reference sequence). Trimming removed 5 bases from V and 4 bases from J; junction bases left unmatched: 9. Here the CDR3 reads CASSPAGTGGPYGYTF. DNA for the CDR3: TGTGCCAGCAGTCCCGCCGGGACAGGGGGGCCCTATGGCTACACCTTC.

This clonotype was found many times. The V call is TRBV12-3 or TRBV12-4, the J call TRBJ2-1; either TRBD1 or TRBD2 may fit D (5 bases each). V lost 2 bases and J lost 5, with 13 bases in between. The CDR3 runs 15 residues. The DNA of the CDR3 is TGTGCCAGCAGTTTAAGGCAGGGACGGAACAATGAGCAGTTCTTC. Translating it yields CASSLRQGRNNEQFF.

On this clonotype: At one end, the junction sequence differs from germline, possibly due to a read error. The chain links TRBV19 to TRBJ2-2; 7 positions match TRBD2. CDR1 LNHDA and CDR2 SQIVND come from the germline V gene (reference sequence). CDR3 length: 13 amino acids. In nucleotides, the CDR3 is TGTGCCAGTAGTATGACTAGCTCCGGGGAACTGGTTTTT. This translates into CASSMTSSGELVF. The full variable domain, in which reference TRBV19 and TRBJ2-2 provide the parts outside the CDR3, is DGGITQSPKYLFRKEGQNVTLSCEQNLNHDAMYWYRQDPGQGLRLIYYSQIVNDFQKGDIAEGYSVSREKKESFPLTVTSAQKNPTAFYLCASSMTSSGELVFGEGSRLTVL.

The count of this clonotype is one. The chain is built from TRBV11-2 and TRBJ2-2; D unclear. This CDR3 is built from 12 residues. The germline V and J ends were trimmed by 3 bases and 9 bases, with 8 bases remaining between them. The V gene's germline CDR1 is SGHAT and CDR2 FQNNGV. CDR3 nucleotides: TGTGCCAGCAGCTTCCGCCATAGGGAGCTGTTTTTT. This encodes CASSFRHRELFF.

About this clonotype itself: This sequence may be a read error, since a much larger clone differs from it by one base. V gene TRBV16 combines with J gene TRBJ2-1; D possibly corresponds to TRBD2 (5 bases). This CDR3 comprises 20 residues. CDR1 is KGHSY, CDR2 FQNENV, per germline. The CDR3 sequence: CASSGRTEKKAESSYNEQCF. As DNA, the CDR3 is TGTGCCAGCAGCGGGAGAACAGAAAAGAAAGCGGAGAGCTCCTACAATGAGCAGTGCTTC.

This clonotype was seen more than once but under ten times. This clone may be a read error of a much larger clone one base away. The CDR3 does not end in the conserved phenylalanine or tryptophan, so this is likely a read error. The V and J genes are TRBV9 and TRBJ2-7; D gene uncertain. V was clipped by 0 bases and J by 0 bases, with 4 bases between them. CDR1 is SGDLS and CDR2 is YYNGEE in the germline V gene. The length of the CDR3 is 13 residues. In DNA form, the CDR3 reads TGTGCCAGCAGCGTAGGACCCTCCTACGAGCAGTACTCC. Translation gives CASSVGPSYEQYS.

On this clonotype: This could be a read error, since a much larger clone is one nucleotide away. This chain links TRBV6-5 with TRBJ2-1, with 7 bases lining up with TRBD2. Germline-derived CDR1 and CDR2 are MNHEY and SVGAGI. CDR3 length: 13 amino acids. J gave up 8 bases and V 5 bases, and 6 bases lay outside the gene matches. The CDR3 region has the DNA TGTGCCAGCAGTCATAATCGGGGGGATGAGCAGTTCTTC. It encodes CASSHNRGDEQFF.

This clonotype was detected ten times or more. The J gene is TRBJ1-5, the V gene TRBV6-2 or TRBV6-3; D remains ambiguous. CDR3 length: 15 amino acids. V was pared by 5 bases and J by 1 base, with 12 bases between. Germline loops: CDR1 MNHEY, CDR2 SVGEGT. CDR3 sequence: CASSLPGRSNQPQHF. The CDR3, as DNA: TGTGCCAGCAGTCTCCCGGGCAGAAGCAATCAGCCCCAGCATTTT.

This clonotype appeared many times. The chain's CDR3 is CATSRGRGQGQPQHF. The DNA for the CDR3 is TGTGCCACCAGCAGGGGTAGGGGGCAGGGTCAGCCCCAGCATTTT. V and J are TRBV15 and TRBJ1-5; 7 positions agree with TRBD1. From germline, CDR1 is LNHNV and CDR2 YYDKDF (reference sequence). The CDR3 extends over 15 amino acids. Trimming cost V 3 bases and J 6 bases; bases outside gene matches: 8. Supplemented by reference TRBV15 and TRBJ1-5, the full variable domain reads DAMVIQNPRYQVTQFGKPVTLSCSQTLNHNVMYWYQQKSSQAPKLLFHYYDKDFNNEADTPDNFQSRRPNTSFCFLDIRSPGLGDTAMYLCATSRGRGQGQPQHFGDGTRLSIL.

This clonotype was found many times. The V gene is TRBV6-5, the J gene TRBJ2-3; no firm D call. The CDR3 is 14 amino acids. V was shortened by 0 bases and J by 3 bases, with 7 bases between the two germline ends. The germline V gene has CDR1 MNHEY and CDR2 SVGAGI. As DNA, the CDR3 is TGTGCCAGCAGTTACTCGAGAGAGACAGATACGCAGTATTTT. Its protein product is CASSYSRETDTQYF.

This clonotype was picked up many times. The CDR3 coding sequence is TGCGCCAGCAGCTTGGAATCGAGCTCCTACGAGCAGTACTTC. Residues: CASSLESSSYEQYF. This sequence joins TRBV5-1 and TRBJ2-7; unclear D gene. CDR1 and CDR2 from the germline V gene are SGHRS and YFSETQ. With 0 bases removed from V and 0 bases from J, the gap between germline ends came to 7 bases. This CDR3 has 14 residues.

This clonotype showed up many times. V is TRBV12-3 or TRBV12-4 and J is TRBJ2-1; no firm D call. CDR3 length: 10 amino acids. The germline V and J ends were trimmed by 3 bases and 12 bases, with 6 bases remaining between them. CDR3 residues: CASSLNRQFF. The CDR3 bases are TGTGCCAGCAGTTTGAATAGGCAGTTCTTC.

This clonotype was counted many times. The V call is TRBV4-1, the J call TRBJ2-3, with no clear D. The V end lost 0 bases, the J end lost 0 bases, and 10 bases lay between the germline ends. Germline V CDR1 and CDR2: MGHRA, YSYEKL. There are 16 residues in the CDR3. The CDR3 region has the DNA TGCGCCAGCAGCCAAGATTACGGGCGAAGCACAGATACGCAGTATTTT. Its translation: CASSQDYGRSTDTQYF.

In its sample, this clonotype was seen many times. V gene TRBV30 combines with J gene TRBJ2-7; maybe TRBD1 (5 bases). This CDR3 contains 17 residues. V was pared by 3 bases and J by 3 bases, with 24 bases between. Germline lookup yields CDR1 GTSNPN and CDR2 SVGIG (reference sequence). CDR3 residues: CAWRAAGAARANYEQYF. The CDR3 DNA is TGTGCCTGGAGGGCAGCTGGGGCGGCCAGGGCCAACTACGAGCAGTACTTC.

This clonotype was detected many times. The chain employs TRBV9 and TRBJ2-5; TRBD1 matches 7 bases. Trimming removed 3 bases from V and 2 bases from J; junction bases left unmatched: 7. Germline V gives CDR1 SGDLS, CDR2 YYNGEE. The CDR3 sequence is 15 residues long. The DNA of the CDR3 is TGTGCCAGCAGCGGAGACAGGGAATTTCAAGAGACCCAGTACTTC. Translation: CASSGDREFQETQYF.